This T cell receptor beta chain was sequenced for a study of T cells in localized non-small cell lung cancer. Profiled with immunoSEQ multiplex PCR; TCRdb holds only in-frame clones, not every one. The data show about 22,000 clones, about four fifths seen once. CDR3 length: 13 amino acids. Germline V CDR1 and CDR2: MNHEY, SVGAGI. V was shortened by 9 bases and J by 3 bases, with 12 bases between the two germline ends. The starting material was peripheral blood, obtained before any cancer treatment. The sequence was obtained from a man between 40 and 70 years old with stage I lung adenocarcinoma. The rearrangement uses TRBV6-5 and TRBJ1-5, with D maybe TRBD1 (5 bases). CDR3 nucleotides: TGTGCCAGTTCGACAGTAATCAATCAGCCCCAGCATTTT. Encoded protein: CASSTVINQPQHF.